The T cell receptor beta chain described here comes from a study of response to subunit inactivated influenza vaccine. This CDR3 has 17 amino acids. Comment on this clonotype: The antigen is unknown.

The study's findings and limits: The authors suggested that every seasonal influenza vaccination recruits few new T cells.

From the RT-PCR reads, TCRdb called clonotypes with MiXCR, one entry per CDR3 protein. This sample carries fewer than 550,000 distinct CDR3 sequences, about 25% of them seen once, and the ten largest clones take 1.5% to 2%. This receptor was taken from a man aged 45-60 years who received an inactivated influenza vaccine. This material consisted of CD4+ T cells sorted from PBMCs, taken roughly 5 days after vaccination. This sequence joins TRBV12-2 and TRBJ2-1; the D call TRBD1 from the table was never checked on the DNA. TRBV12-2 is marked as a pseudogene. The DNA of the CDR3 is TGTGCAAGTCGCTACACCAGGGGGGACAGCCTCTACAATGAGCAGTTCTTC. Protein product: CASRYTRGDSLYNEQFF.